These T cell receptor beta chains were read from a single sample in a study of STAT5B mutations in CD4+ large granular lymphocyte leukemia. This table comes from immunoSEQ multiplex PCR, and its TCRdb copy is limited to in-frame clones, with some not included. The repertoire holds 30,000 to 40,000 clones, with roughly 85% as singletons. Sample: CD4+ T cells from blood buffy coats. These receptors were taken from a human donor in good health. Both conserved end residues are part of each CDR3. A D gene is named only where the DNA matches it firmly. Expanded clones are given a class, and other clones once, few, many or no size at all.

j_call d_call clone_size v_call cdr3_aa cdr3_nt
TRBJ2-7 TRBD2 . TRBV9 CASSATRGAGAPYEQYF TGTGCCAGCAGCGCCACCCGGGGAGCGGGAGCCCCCTACGAGCAGTACTTC
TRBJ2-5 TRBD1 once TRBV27 CASSPGTGVQETQYF TGTGCCAGCAGCCCTGGGACAGGAGTTCAAGAGACCCAGTACTTC
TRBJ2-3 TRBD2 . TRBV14 CASSQVYGRADTQYF TGTGCCAGCAGCCAAGTTTACGGGAGGGCCGATACGCAGTATTTT
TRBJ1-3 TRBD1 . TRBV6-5 CASSDRVDTIYF TGTGCCAGCAGTGACAGGGTGGACACCATATATTTT
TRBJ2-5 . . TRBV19 CATPTRQAFQETQYF TGTGCCACCCCCACGCGACAGGCTTTCCAAGAGACCCAGTACTTC
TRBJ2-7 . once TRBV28 CASSSGLLYEQYF TGTGCCAGCAGTTCGGGACTCCTCTACGAGCAGTACTTC
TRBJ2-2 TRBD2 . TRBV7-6 CAIGTTNTGELFF TGTGCCATAGGGACTACTAACACCGGGGAGCTGTTTTTT
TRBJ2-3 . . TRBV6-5 CAIRTRGTDTQYF TGTGCCATCAGGACCAGGGGCACAGATACGCAGTATTTT
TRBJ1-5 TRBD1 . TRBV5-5 CASSLGGQGNQPQHF TGTGCCAGCAGCTTGGGGGGACAGGGCAATCAGCCCCAGCATTTT
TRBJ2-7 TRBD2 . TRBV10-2 CASSGEGGLSYEQYF TGCGCCAGCAGTGGGGAGGGTGGTCTATCATACGAGCAGTACTTC
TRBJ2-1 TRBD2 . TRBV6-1 CASSGGLAGPRRNEQFF TGTGCCAGCAGTGGGGGACTAGCGGGACCAAGGCGGAATGAGCAGTTCTTC
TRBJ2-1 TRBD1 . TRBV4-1 CASSQDQGGNYNEQFF TGCGCCAGCAGCCAAGATCAAGGGGGCAATTACAATGAGCAGTTCTTC
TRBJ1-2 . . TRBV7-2 CASSLAGGSVYGYTF TGTGCCAGCAGCTTAGCGGGGGGGTCGGTATATGGCTACACCTTC
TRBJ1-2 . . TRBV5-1 CASSLSWESGYTF TGCGCCAGCAGCTTGTCTTGGGAGAGCGGCTACACCTTC
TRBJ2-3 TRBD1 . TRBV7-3 CASRKTGLDTQYF TGTGCCAGCAGGAAGACAGGGTTGGATACGCAGTATTTT
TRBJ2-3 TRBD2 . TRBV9 CASSVEWGGPPDTQYF TGTGCCAGCAGCGTAGAGTGGGGGGGACCTCCAGATACGCAGTATTTT
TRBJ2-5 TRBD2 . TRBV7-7 CASSLGGASGTQETQYF TGTGCCAGCAGCTTAGGGGGGGCTAGCGGGACTCAAGAGACCCAGTACTTC
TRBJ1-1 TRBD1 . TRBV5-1 CASSLGTGGPNTEAFF TGCGCCAGCAGCCTCGGGACAGGGGGACCGAACACTGAAGCTTTCTTT
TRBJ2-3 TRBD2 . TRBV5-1 CASSSGTSGMGGTDTQYF TGCGCCAGCAGCTCCGGGACTAGCGGGATGGGGGGCACAGATACGCAGTATTTT
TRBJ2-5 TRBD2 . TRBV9 CASSVHGTSGSGETQYF TGTGCCAGCAGCGTCCACGGGACTAGCGGGAGTGGGGAGACCCAGTACTTC
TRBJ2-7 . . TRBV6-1 CASRRTEPYEQYF TGTGCTAGCAGGAGGACAGAGCCCTACGAGCAGTACTTC
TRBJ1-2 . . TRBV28 CASRSMGGPYGYTF TGTGCCAGCAGGTCCATGGGGGGTCCCTATGGCTACACCTTC
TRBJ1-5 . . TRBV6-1 CASRPGGQHNQPQHF TGTGCCAGCAGGCCGGGGGGTCAGCACAATCAGCCCCAGCATTTT
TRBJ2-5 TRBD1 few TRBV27 CASSRTGGIKETQYF TGTGCCAGCAGTCGGACAGGGGGGATTAAAGAGACCCAGTACTTC
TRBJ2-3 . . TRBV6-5 CASSYSLGQSTDTQYF TGTGCCAGCAGTTACTCCCTAGGACAATCGACAGATACGCAGTATTTT
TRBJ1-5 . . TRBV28 CASRLDRARLPQHF TGTGCCAGCAGATTAGACAGAGCTCGTTTGCCCCAGCATTTT
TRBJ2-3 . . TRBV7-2 CATERGPGTDTQYF TGTGCCACGGAGAGAGGTCCGGGCACAGATACGCAGTATTTT
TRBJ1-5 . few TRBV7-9 CASSITGNQPQHF TGTGCCAGCAGCATAACAGGCAATCAGCCCCAGCATTTT
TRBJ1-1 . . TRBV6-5 CASSYGQGGTEAFF TGTGCCAGCAGTTACGGGCAGGGAGGGACTGAAGCTTTCTTT
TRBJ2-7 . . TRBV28 CASRLGMVPYEQYF TGTGCCAGCAGATTAGGGATGGTTCCCTACGAGCAGTACTTC
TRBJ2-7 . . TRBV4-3 CASSQEVVQSYEQYF TGCGCCAGCAGCCAAGAGGTCGTACAGTCCTACGAGCAGTACTTC
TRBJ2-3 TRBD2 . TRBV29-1 CSVGSSGKADTQYF TGCAGCGTTGGATCTAGCGGGAAAGCAGATACGCAGTATTTT
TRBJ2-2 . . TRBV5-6 CASSLSTGELFF TGTGCCAGCAGCTTAAGTACCGGGGAGCTGTTTTTT
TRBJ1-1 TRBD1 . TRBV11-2 CASSRDRATEAFF TGTGCCAGCAGCCGGGACAGGGCGACTGAAGCTTTCTTT
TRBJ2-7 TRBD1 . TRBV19 CASSRDRGGSEQYF TGTGCCAGTAGTAGGGACAGGGGAGGAAGCGAGCAGTACTTC
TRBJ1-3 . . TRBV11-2 CASSLDRSSGNTIYF TGTGCCAGCAGCTTGGACCGGAGCTCTGGAAACACCATATATTTT
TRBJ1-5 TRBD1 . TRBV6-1 CASSARQGAGGQPQHF TGTGCCAGCAGTGCCCGACAGGGGGCCGGCGGGCAGCCCCAGCATTTT
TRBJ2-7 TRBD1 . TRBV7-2 CASSDRGYEQYF TGTGCCAGCAGCGACAGGGGCTACGAGCAGTACTTC
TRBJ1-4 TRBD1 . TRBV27 CAIFRQGLYATNEKLFF TGTGCCATATTCCGACAGGGCTTATATGCAACTAATGAAAAACTGTTTTTT
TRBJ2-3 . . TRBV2 CASRLAPSTDTQYF TGTGCCAGCAGGCTAGCGCCTAGCACAGATACGCAGTATTTT
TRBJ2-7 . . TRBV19 CASSIERRGTYEQYF TGTGCCAGTAGTATAGAACGGCGGGGCACCTACGAGCAGTACTTC
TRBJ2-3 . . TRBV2 CASSEGARKDTQYF TGTGCCAGCAGTGAGGGGGCTAGGAAAGATACGCAGTATTTT
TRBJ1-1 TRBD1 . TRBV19 CASSLGQGNTEAFF TGTGCCAGTAGTCTCGGACAGGGGAACACTGAAGCTTTCTTT
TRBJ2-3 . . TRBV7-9 CASSLGSADTQYF TGTGCCAGCAGCTTAGGGTCGGCAGATACGCAGTATTTT
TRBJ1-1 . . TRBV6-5 CASNRWADGNTEAFF TGTGCCAGCAACAGGTGGGCTGATGGCAACACTGAAGCTTTCTTT
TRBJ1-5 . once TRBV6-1 CASSERGQPNQPQHF TGTGCCAGCAGTGAACGGGGCCAGCCCAATCAGCCCCAGCATTTT
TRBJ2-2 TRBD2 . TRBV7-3 CASSLLGGLAGAGELFF TGTGCCAGCAGCTTACTGGGAGGACTAGCGGGAGCTGGGGAGCTGTTTTTT
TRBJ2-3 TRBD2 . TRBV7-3 CASIYISGGDCTDTQYF TGTGCCAGCATATATATTTCGGGGGGAGATTGCACAGATACGCAGTATTTT
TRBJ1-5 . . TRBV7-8 CASSLGTVGVTQPQHF TGTGCCAGCAGCTTAGGGACCGTGGGGGTTACTCAGCCCCAGCATTTT
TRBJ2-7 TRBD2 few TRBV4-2 CASSPGLALYEQYF TGTGCCAGCAGCCCCGGACTAGCGCTCTACGAGCAGTACTTC
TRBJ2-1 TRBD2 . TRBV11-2 CASSSTSGLYNEQFF TGTGCCAGCAGCTCTACTAGCGGGCTCTACAATGAGCAGTTCTTC
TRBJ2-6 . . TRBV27 CASSLQGSSGANVLTF TGTGCCAGCAGTTTACAGGGAAGCTCTGGGGCCAACGTCCTGACTTTC
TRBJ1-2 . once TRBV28 CASSSNDRPHYGYTF TGTGCCAGCAGTTCTAACGACAGACCCCACTATGGCTACACCTTC
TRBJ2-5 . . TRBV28 CASDPSSRLQETQYF TGTGCCAGCGACCCCTCATCCAGGCTACAAGAGACCCAGTACTTC
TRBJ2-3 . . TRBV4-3 CASSQDGLGLRRLTDTQYF TGCGCCAGCAGCCAAGACGGACTGGGCCTCCGCCGCCTCACAGATACGCAGTATTTT
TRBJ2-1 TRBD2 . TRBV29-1 CSVEVGLGGGSYNEQFF TGCAGCGTTGAAGTGGGGCTCGGGGGGGGCTCCTACAATGAGCAGTTCTTC
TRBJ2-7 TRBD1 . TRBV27 CASSLSSDRGSYEQYF TGTGCCAGCAGTTTATCATCGGACAGGGGGAGCTACGAGCAGTACTTC
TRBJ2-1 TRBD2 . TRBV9 CASGPSGSSYNEQFF TGTGCCAGCGGACCTAGCGGGAGTTCCTACAATGAGCAGTTCTTC
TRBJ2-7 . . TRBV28 CASNGDNSYEQYF TGTGCCAGCAACGGGGACAACTCCTACGAGCAGTACTTC
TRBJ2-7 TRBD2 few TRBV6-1 CASSATLGLAGGGEQYF TGTGCCAGCAGTGCTACCTTGGGACTAGCGGGAGGGGGAGAGCAGTACTTC